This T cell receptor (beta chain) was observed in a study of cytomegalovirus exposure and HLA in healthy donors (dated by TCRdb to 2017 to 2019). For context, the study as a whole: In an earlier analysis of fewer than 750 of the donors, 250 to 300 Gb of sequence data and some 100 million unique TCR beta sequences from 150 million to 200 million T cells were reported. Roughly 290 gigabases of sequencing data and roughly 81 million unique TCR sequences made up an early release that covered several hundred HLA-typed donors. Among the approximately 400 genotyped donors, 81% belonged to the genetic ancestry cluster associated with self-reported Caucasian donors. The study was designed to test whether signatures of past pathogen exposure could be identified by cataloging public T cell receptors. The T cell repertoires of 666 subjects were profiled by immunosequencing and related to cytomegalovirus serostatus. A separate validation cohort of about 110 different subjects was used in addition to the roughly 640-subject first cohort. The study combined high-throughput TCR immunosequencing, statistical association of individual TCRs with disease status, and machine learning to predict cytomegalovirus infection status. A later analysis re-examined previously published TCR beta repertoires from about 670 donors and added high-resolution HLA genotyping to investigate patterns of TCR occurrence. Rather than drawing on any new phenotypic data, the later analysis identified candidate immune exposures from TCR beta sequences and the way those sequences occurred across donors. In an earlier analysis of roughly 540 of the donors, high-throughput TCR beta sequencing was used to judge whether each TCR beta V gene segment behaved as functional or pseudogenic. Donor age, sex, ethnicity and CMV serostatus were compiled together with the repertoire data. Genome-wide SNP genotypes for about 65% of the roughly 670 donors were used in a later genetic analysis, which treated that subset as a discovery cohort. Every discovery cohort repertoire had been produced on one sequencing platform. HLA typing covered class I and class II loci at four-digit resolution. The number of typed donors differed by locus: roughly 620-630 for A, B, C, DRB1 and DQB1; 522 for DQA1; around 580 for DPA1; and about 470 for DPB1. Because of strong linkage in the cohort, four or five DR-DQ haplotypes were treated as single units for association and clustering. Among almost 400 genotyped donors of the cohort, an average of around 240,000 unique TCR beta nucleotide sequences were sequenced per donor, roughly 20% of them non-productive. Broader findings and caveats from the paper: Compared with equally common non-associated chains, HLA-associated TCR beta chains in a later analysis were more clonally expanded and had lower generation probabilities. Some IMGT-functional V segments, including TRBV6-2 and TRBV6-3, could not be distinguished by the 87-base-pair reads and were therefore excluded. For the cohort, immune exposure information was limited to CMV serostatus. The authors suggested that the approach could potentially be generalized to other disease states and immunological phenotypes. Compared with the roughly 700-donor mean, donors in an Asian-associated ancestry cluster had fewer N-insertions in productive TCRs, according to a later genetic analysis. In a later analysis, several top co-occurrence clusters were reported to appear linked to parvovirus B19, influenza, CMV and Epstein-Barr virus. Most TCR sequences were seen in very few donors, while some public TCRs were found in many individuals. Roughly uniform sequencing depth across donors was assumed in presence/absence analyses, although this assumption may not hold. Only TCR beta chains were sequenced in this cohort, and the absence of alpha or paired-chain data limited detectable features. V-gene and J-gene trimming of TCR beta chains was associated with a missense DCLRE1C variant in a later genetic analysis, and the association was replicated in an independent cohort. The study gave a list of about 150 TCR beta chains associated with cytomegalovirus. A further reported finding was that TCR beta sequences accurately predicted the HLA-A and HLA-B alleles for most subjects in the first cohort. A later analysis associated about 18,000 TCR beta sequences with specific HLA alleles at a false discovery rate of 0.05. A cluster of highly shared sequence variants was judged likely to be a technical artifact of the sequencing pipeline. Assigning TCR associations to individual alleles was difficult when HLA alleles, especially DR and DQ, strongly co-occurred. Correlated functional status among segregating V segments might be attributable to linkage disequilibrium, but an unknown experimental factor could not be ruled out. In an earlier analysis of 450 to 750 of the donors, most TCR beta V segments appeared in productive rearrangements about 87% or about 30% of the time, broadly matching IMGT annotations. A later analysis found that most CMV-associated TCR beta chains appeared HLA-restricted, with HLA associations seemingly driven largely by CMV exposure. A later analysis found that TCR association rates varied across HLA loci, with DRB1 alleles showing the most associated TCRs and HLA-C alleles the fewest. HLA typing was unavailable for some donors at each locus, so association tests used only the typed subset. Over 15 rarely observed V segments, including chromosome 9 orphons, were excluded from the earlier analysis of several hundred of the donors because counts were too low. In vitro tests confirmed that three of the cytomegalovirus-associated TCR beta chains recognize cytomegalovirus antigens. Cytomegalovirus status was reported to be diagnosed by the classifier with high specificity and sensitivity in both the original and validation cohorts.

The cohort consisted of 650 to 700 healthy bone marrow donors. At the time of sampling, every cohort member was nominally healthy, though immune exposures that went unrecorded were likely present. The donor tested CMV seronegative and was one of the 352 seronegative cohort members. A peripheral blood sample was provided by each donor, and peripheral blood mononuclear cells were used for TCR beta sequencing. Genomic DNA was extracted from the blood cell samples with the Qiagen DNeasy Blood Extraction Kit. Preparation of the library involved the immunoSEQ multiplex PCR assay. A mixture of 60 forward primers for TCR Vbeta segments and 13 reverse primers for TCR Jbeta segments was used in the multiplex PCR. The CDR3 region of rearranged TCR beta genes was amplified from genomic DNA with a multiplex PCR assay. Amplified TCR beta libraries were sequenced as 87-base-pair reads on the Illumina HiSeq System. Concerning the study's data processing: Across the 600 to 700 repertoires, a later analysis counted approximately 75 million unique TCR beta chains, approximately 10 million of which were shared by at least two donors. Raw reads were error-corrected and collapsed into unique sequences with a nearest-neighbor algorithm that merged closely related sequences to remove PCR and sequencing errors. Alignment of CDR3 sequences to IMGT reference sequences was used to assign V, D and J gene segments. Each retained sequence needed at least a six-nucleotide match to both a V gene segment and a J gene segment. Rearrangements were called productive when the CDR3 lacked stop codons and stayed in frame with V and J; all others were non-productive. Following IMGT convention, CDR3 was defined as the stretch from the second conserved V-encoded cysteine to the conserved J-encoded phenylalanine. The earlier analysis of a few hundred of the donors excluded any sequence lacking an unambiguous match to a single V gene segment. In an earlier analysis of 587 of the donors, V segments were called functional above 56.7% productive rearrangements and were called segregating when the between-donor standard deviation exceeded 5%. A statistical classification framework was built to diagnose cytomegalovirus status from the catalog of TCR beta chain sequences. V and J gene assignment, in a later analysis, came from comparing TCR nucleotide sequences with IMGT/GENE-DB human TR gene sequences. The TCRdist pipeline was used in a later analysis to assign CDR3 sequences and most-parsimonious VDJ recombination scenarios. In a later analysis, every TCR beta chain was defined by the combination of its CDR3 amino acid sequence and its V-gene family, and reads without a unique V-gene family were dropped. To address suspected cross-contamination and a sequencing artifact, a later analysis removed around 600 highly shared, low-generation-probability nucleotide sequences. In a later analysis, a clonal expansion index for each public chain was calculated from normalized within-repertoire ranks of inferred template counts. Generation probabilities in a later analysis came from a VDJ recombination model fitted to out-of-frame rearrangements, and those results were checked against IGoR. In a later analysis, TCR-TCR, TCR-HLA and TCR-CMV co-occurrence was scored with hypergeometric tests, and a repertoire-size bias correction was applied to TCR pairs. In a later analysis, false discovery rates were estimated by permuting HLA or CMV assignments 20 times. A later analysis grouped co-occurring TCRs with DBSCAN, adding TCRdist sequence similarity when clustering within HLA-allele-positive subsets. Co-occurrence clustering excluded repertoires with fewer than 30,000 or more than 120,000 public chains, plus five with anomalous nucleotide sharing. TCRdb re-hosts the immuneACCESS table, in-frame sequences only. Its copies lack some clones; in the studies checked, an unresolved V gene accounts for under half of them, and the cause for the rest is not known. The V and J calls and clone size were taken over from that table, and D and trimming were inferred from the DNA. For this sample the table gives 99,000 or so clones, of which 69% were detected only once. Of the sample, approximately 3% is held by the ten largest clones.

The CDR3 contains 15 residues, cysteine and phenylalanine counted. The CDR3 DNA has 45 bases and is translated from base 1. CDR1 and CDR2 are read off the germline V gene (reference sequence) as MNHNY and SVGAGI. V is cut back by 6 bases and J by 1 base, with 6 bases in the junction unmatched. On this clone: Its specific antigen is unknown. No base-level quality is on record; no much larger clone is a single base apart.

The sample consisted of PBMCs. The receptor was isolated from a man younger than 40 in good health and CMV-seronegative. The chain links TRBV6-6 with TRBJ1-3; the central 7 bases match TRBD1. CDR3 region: CASRSGGNSGNTIYF. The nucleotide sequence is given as TGTGCCAGCAGATCAGGGGGGAATTCTGGAAACACCATATATTTT.